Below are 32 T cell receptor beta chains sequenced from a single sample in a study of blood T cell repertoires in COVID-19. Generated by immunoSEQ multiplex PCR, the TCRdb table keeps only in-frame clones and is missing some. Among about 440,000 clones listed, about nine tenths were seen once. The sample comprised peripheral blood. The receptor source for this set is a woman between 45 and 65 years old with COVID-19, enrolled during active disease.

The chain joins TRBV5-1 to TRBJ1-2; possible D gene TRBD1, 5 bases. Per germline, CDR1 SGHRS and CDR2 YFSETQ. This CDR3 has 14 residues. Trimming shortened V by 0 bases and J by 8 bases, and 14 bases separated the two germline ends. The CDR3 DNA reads TGCGCCAGCAGCTTGGCCGGGCAGGGAGGGGGCTACACCTTC. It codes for CASSLAGQGGGYTF.

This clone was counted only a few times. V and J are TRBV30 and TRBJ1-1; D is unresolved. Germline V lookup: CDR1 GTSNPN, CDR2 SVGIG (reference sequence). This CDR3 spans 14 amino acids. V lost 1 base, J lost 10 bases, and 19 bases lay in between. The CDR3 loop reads CAWSERSSYFAAFF. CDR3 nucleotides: TGTGCCTGGAGTGAGAGGAGTTCCTACTTCGCAGCTTTCTTT.

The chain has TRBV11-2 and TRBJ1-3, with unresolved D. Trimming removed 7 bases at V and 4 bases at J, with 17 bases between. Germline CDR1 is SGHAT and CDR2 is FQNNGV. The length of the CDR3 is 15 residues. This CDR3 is CASINFPGRGNTIYF. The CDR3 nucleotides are TGTGCCAGCATCAACTTCCCGGGGAGGGGAAACACCATATATTTT.

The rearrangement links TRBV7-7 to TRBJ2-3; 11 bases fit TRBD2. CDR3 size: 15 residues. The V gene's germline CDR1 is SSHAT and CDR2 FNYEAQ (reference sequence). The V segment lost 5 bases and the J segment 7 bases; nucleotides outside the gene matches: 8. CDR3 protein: CASSPTSGKRNTQYF. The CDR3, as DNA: TGTGCCAGCAGCCCGACTAGCGGGAAGAGGAATACGCAGTATTTT.

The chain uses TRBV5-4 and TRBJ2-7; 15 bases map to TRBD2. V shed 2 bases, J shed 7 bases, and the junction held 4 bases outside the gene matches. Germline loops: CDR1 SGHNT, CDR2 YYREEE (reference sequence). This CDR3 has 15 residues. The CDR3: CASSLGLAGGQEQYF. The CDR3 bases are TGTGCCAGCAGCTTAGGACTAGCGGGGGGGCAAGAGCAGTACTTC.

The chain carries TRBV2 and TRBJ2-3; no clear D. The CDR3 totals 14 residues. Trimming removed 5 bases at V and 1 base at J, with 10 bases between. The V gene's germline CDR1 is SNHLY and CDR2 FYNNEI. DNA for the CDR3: TGTGCCAGCAGTCTCGACATAGGCACAGATACGCAGTATTTT. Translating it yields CASSLDIGTDTQYF.

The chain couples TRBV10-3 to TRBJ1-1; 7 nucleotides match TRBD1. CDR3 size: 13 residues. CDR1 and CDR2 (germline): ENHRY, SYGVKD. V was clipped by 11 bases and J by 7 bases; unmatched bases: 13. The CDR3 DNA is TGTGCCTCCCAGACAGGGCCGACCGTTGAAGCTTTCTTT. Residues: CASQTGPTVEAFF.

This CDR3 is CSAEVGNVLTF. CDR3 sequence (DNA): TGCAGTGCGGAGGTGGGCAACGTCCTGACTTTC. The chain links TRBV20-1 to TRBJ2-6, with D possibly TRBD2 on 5 matching bases. The V end was cut by 6 bases, the J end by 9 bases, with 9 bases between. This CDR3 spans 11 amino acids. Per the germline V gene, CDR1 is DFQATT and CDR2 is SNEGSKA (reference sequence).

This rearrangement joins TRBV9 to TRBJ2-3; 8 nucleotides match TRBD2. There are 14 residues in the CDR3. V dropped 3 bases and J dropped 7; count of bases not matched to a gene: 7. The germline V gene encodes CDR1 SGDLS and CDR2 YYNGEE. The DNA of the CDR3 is TGTGCCAGCAGCGCGGGACTAGTTTCCTATACGCAGTATTTT. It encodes CASSAGLVSYTQYF. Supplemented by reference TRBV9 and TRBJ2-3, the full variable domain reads DSGVTQTPKHLITATGQRVTLRCSPRSGDLSVYWYQQSLDQGLQFLIQYYNGEERAKGNILERFSAQQFPDLHSELNLSSLELGDSALYFCASSAGLVSYTQYFGPGTRLTVL.

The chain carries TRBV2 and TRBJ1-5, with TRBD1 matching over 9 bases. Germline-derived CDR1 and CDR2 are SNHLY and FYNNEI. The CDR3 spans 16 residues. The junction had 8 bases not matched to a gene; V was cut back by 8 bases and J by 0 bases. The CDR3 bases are TGTGCCAGCGCCGCCGGGACAGGGTATAGCAATCAGCCCCAGCATTTT. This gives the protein CASAAGTGYSNQPQHF.

The CDR3 here is CASSFRPQNYEQYF. CDR3 in DNA: TGTGCCAGTAGCTTCAGGCCCCAGAACTACGAGCAGTACTTC. This sequence joins TRBV19 and TRBJ2-7; D gene uncertain. There are 14 residues in the CDR3. From germline, CDR1 is LNHDA and CDR2 SQIVND (reference sequence). V was clipped by 6 bases and J by 3 bases, with 15 bases between them. Full variable domain (outside the CDR3, taken from reference TRBV19 and TRBJ2-7): DGGITQSPKYLFRKEGQNVTLSCEQNLNHDAMYWYRQDPGQGLRLIYYSQIVNDFQKGDIAEGYSVSREKKESFPLTVTSAQKNPTAFYLCASSFRPQNYEQYFGPGTRLTVT.

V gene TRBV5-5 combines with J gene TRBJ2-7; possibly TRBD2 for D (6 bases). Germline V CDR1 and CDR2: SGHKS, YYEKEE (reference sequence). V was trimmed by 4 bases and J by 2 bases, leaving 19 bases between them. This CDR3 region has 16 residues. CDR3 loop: CASSPRLGTLTYEQYF. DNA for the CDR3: TGTGCCAGCAGCCCCCGGCTGGGGACTTTAACCTACGAGCAGTACTTC.

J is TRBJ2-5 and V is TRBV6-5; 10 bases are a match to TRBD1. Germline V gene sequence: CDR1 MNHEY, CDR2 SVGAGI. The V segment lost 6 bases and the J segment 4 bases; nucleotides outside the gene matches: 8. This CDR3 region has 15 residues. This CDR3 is CASSPRQGAGETQYF. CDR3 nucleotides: TGTGCCAGCAGCCCAAGACAGGGGGCTGGAGAGACCCAGTACTTC.

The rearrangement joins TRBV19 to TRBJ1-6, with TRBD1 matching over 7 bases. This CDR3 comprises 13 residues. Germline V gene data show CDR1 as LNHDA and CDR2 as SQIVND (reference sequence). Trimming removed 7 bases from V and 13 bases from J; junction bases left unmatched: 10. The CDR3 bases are TGTGCCAGTAAACAGGGGCCCTTCTCTCCCCTCCACTTT. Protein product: CASKQGPFSPLHF.

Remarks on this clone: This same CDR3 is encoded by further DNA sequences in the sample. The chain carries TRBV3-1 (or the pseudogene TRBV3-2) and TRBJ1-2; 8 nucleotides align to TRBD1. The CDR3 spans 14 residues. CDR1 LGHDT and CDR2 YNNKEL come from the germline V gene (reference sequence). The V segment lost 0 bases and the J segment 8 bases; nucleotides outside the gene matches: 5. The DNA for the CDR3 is TGTGCCAGCAGCCAAGAGGACAGGGTTGGGGGCTACACCTTC. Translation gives CASSQEDRVGGYTF.

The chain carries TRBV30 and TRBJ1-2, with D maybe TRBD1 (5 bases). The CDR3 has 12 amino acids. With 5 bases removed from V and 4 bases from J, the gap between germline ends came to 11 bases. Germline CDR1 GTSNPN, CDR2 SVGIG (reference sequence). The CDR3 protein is CAWVGGSYGYTF. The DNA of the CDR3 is TGTGCCTGGGTGGGGGGTAGCTATGGCTACACCTTC. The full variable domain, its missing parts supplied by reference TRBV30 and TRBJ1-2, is SQTIHQWPATLVQPVGSPLSLECTVEGTSNPNLYWYRQAAGRGLQLLFYSVGIGQISSEVPQNLSASRPQDRQFILSSKKLLLSDSGFYLCAWVGGSYGYTFGSGTRLTVV.

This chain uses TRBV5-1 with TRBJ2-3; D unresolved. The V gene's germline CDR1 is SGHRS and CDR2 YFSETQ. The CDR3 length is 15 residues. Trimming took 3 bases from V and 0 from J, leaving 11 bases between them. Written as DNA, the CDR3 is TGCGCCAGCAGCTCCCGCGGAACTAGCACAGATACGCAGTATTTT. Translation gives CASSSRGTSTDTQYF.

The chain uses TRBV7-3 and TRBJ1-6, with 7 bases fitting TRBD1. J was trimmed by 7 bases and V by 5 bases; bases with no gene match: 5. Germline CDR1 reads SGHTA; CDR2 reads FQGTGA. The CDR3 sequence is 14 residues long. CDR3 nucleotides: TGTGCCAGCAGCCCAGGGGGAGCCAATTCACCCCTCCACTTT. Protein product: CASSPGGANSPLHF.

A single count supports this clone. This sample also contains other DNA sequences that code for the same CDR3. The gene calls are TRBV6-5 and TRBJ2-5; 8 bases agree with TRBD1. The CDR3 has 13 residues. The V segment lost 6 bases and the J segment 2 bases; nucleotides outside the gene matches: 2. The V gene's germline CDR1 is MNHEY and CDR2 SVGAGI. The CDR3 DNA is TGTGCCAGCAGCCGGGACAGGCAAGAGACCCAGTACTTC. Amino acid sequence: CASSRDRQETQYF.

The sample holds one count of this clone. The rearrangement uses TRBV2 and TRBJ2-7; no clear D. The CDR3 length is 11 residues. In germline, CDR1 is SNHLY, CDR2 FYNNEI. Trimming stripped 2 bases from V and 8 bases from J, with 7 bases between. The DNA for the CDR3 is TGTGCCAGCAGTGAAAGCAATCAGCAGTACTTC. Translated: CASSESNQQYF.

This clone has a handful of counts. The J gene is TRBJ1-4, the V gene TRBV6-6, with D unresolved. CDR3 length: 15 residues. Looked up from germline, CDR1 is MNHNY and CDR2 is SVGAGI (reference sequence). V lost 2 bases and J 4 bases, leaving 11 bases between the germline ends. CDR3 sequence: CASSYNGKDNEKLFF. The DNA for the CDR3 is TGTGCCAGCAGTTACAACGGGAAGGATAATGAAAAACTGTTTTTT.

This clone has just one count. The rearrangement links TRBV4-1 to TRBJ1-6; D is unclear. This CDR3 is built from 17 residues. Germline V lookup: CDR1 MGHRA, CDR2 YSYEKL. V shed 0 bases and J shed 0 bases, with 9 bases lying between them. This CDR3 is CASSQDQVSSYNSPLHF. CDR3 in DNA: TGCGCCAGCAGCCAAGATCAAGTGAGCTCCTATAATTCACCCCTCCACTTT.

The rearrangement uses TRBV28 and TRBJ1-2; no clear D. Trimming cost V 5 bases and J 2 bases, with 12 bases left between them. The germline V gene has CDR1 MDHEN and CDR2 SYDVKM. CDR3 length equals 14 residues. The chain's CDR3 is CASSPLGSNYGYTF. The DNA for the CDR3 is TGTGCCAGCAGTCCCCTCGGGTCGAACTATGGCTACACCTTC.

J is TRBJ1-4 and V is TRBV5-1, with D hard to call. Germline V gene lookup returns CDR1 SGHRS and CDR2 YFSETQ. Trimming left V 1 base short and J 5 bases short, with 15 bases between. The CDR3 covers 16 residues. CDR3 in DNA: TGCGCCAGCAGCTTGATCGACAACAGCCGGAATGAAAAACTGTTTTTT. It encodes CASSLIDNSRNEKLFF.

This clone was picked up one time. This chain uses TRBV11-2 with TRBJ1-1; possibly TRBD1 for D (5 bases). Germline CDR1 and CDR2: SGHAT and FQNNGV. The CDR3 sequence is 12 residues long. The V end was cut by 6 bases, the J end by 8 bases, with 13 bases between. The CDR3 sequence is CASSQGAQEAFF. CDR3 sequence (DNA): TGTGCCAGCAGTCAAGGGGCCCAAGAAGCTTTCTTT.

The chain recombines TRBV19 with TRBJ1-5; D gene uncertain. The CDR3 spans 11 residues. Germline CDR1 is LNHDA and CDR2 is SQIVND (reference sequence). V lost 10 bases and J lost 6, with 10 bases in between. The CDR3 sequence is CATGMGQPQHF. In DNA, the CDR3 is TGTGCCACGGGGATGGGTCAGCCCCAGCATTTT.

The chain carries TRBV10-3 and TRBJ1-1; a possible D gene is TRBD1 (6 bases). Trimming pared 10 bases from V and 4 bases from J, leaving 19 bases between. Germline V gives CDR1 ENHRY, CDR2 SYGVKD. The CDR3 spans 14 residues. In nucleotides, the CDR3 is TGTGCCAGGCGACAGGCCGAGGGTGTCACTGAAGCTTTCTTT. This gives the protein CARRQAEGVTEAFF.

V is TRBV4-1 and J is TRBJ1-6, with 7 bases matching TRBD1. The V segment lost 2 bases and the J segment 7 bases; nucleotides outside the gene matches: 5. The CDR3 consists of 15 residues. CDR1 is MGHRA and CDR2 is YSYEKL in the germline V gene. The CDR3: CASSQPTGLNSPLHF. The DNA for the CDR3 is TGCGCCAGCAGCCAACCGACAGGGTTGAATTCACCCCTCCACTTT.

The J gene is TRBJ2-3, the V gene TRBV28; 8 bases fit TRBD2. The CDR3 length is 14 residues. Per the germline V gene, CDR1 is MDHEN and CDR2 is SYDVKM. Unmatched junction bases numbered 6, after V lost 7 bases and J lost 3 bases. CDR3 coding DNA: TGTGCCAGCAACCCCGGGGGGGAGACAGATACGCAGTATTTT. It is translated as CASNPGGETDTQYF. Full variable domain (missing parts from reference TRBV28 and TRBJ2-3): DVKVTQSSRYLVKRTGEKVFLECVQDMDHENMFWYRQDPGLGLRLIYFSYDVKMKEKGDIPEGYSVSREKKERFSLILESASTNQTSMYLCASNPGGETDTQYFGPGTRLTVL.

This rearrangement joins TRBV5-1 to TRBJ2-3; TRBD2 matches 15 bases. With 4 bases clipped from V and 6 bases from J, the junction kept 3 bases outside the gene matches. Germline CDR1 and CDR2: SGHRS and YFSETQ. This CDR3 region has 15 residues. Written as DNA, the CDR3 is TGCGCCAGCAGCCCAGGGACTAGCGGGGGGGATACGCAGTATTTT. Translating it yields CASSPGTSGGDTQYF. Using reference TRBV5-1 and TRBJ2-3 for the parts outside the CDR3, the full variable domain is KAGVTQTPRYLIKTRGQQVTLSCSPISGHRSVSWYQQTPGQGLQFLFEYFSETQRNKGNFPGRFSGRQFSNSRSEMNVSTLELGDSALYLCASSPGTSGGDTQYFGPGTRLTVL.

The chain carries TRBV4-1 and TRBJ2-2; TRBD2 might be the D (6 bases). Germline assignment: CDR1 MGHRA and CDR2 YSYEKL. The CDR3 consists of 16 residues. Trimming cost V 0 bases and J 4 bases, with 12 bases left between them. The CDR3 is CASSQDTQRATGELFF. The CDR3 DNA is TGCGCCAGCAGCCAAGATACCCAGCGGGCCACCGGGGAGCTGTTTTTT.

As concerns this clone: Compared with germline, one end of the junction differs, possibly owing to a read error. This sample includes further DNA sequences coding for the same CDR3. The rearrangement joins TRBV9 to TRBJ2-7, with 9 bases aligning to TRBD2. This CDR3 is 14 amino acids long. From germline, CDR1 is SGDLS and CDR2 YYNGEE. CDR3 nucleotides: TGTGCCAGCAGCGTCGGCGGGGGGGCCTATGAGCAGTACTTC. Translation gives CASSVGGGAYEQYF. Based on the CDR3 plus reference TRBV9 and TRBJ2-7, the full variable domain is DSGVTQTPKHLITATGQRVTLRCSPRSGDLSVYWYQQSLDQGLQFLIQYYNGEERAKGNILERFSAQQFPDLHSELNLSSLELGDSALYFCASSVGGGAYEQYFGPGTRLTVT.